The following is a T cell receptor (beta chain) sequence with its context. Membership in each cohort depended on participant-reported clinical history. Some clones are missing from TCRdb's copy, which holds only in-frame ones; the method was immunoSEQ multiplex PCR. The sample has a few hundred thousand clones; 65% to 85% are singletons. This sample is part of a study of blood T cell repertoires in COVID-19. There are 16 residues in the CDR3. Trimming pared 8 bases from V and 8 bases from J, leaving 24 bases between. Germline CDR1 LGHDT, CDR2 YNNKEL (reference sequence). The sequenced sample was PBMCs or T cells enriched from blood (not recorded which). The chain carries TRBV3-1 (or the pseudogene TRBV3-2) and TRBJ1-4; D may be TRBD1 (5 bases). The TCR was taken from a man aged 50-59 years who had recovered from COVID-19. The CDR3 region is CASGGLNTDPGEKLFF. The CDR3 nucleotides read TGTGCCAGCGGGGGACTAAATACCGACCCTGGGGAAAAACTGTTTTTT.